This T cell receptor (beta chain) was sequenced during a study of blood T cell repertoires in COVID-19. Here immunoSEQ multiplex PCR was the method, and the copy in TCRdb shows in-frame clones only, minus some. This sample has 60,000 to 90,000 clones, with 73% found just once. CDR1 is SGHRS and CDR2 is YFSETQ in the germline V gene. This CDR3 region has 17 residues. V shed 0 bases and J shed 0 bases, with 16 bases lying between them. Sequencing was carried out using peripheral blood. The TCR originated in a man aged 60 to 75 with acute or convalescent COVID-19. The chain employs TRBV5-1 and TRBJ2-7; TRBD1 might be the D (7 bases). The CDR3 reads CASSLVPQGEASYEQYF. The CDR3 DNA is TGCGCCAGCAGCTTGGTCCCTCAGGGGGAGGCCTCCTACGAGCAGTACTTC.